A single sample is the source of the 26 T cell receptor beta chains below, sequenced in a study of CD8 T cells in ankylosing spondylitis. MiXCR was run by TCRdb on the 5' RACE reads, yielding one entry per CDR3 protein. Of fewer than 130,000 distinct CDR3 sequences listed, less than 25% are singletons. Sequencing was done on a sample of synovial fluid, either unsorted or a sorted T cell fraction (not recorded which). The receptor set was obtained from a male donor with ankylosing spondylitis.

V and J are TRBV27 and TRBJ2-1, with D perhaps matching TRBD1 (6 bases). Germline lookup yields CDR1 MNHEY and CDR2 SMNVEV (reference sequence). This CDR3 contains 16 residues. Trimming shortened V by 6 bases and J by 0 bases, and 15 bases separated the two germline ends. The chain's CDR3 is CASSLQGRLSYNEQFF. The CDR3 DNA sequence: TGTGCCAGCAGCCTACAGGGACGACTCTCCTACAATGAGCAGTTCTTC.

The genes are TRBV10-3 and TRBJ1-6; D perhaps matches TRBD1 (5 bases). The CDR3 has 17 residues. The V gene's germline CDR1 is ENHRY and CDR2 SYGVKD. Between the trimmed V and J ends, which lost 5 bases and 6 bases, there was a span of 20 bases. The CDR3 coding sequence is TGTGCCATCAGTAAATACGCCGGGACCCAGATTAATTCACCCCTCCACTTT. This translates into CAISKYAGTQINSPLHF.

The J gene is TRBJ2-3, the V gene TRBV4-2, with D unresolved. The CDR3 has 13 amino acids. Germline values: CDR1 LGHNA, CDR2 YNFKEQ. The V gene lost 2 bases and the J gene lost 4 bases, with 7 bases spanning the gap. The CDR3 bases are TGTGCCAGCAGCCAACCTACTCCAGATACGCAGTATTTT. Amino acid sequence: CASSQPTPDTQYF.

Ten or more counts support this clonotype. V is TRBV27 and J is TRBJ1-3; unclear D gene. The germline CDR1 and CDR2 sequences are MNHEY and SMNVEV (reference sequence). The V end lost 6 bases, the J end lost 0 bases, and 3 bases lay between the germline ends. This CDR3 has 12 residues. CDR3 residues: CASRSSGNTIYF. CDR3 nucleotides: TGTGCCAGCAGGAGCTCTGGAAACACCATATATTTT.

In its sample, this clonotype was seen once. The CDR3 nucleotides read TGTGCCAGCAGTAGAATGATGACTAGCGGGGGGGAGACCCAGTACTTC. This gives the protein CASSRMMTSGGETQYF. This chain uses TRBV3-1 with TRBJ2-5; 13 nucleotides match TRBD2. V trimming: 6 bases; J trimming: 5 bases; junction bases outside the gene matches: 9. The CDR3 consists of 16 residues. The germline gives CDR1 LGHDT, CDR2 YNNKEL (reference sequence).

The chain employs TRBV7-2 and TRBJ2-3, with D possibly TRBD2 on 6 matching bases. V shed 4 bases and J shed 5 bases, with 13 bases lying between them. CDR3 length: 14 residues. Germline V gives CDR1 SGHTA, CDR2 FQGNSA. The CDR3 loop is CASSYSPGVDTQYF. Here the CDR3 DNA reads TGTGCCAGCAGCTACTCGCCGGGGGTAGATACGCAGTATTTT.

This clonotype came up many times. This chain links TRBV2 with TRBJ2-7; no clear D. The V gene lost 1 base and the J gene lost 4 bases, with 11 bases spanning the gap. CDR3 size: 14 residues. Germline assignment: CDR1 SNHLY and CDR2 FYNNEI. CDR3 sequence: CASSEGQAGYEQYF. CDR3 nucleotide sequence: TGTGCCAGCAGTGAAGGGCAAGCCGGGTACGAGCAGTACTTC.

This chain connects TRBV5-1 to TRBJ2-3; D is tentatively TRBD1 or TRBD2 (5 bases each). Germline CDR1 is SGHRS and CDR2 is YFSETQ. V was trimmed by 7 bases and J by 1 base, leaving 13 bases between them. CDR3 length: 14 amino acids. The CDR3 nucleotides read TGCGCCAGCCGCAAGGTGGGGGGCACAGATACGCAGTATTTT. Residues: CASRKVGGTDTQYF.

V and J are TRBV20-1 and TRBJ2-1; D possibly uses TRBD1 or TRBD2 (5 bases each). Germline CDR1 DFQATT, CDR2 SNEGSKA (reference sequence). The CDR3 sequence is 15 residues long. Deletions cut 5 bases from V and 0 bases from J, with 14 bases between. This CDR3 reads CSAAGTGSSYNEQFF. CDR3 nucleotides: TGCAGTGCTGCCGGGACGGGATCCTCCTACAATGAGCAGTTCTTC.

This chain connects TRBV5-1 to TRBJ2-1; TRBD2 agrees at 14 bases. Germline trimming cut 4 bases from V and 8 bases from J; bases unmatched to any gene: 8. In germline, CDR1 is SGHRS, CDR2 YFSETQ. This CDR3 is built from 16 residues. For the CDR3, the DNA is TGCGCCAGCAGCCGGGGACTAGCGGGAGTGAAAGATGAGCAGTTCTTC. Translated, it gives CASSRGLAGVKDEQFF.

CDR3 region: CASSFGTPDGVDEQFF. Written as DNA, the CDR3 is TGCGCCAGCAGCTTTGGGACTCCCGACGGAGTTGATGAGCAGTTCTTC. J is TRBJ2-1 and V is TRBV5-1; the D gene is possibly TRBD2 (6 bases). CDR1 is SGHRS, CDR2 YFSETQ, per germline. V lost 2 bases and J 8 bases, leaving 20 bases between the germline ends. The CDR3 runs to 16 residues.

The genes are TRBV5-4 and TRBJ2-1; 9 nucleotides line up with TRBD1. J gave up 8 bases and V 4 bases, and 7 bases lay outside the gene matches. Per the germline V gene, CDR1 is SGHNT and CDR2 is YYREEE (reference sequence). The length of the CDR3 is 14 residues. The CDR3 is CASSPGQGRDEQFF. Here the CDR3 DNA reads TGTGCCAGCAGCCCCGGACAGGGGAGGGATGAGCAGTTCTTC.

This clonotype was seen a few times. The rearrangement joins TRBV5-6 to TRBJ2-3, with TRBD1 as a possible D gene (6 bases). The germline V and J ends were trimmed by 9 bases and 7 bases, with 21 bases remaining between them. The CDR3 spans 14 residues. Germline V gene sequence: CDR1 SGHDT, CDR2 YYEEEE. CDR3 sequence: CAMSSGQPSHTQYF. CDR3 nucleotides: TGTGCCATGAGCTCCGGACAGCCCTCGCATACGCAGTATTTT.

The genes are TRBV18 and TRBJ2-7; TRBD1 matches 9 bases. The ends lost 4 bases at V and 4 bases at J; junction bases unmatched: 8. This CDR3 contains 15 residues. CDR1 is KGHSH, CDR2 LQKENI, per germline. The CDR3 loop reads CASSQGGDRGYEQYF. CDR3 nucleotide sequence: TGTGCCAGCTCACAGGGGGGCGACAGGGGGTACGAGCAGTACTTC.

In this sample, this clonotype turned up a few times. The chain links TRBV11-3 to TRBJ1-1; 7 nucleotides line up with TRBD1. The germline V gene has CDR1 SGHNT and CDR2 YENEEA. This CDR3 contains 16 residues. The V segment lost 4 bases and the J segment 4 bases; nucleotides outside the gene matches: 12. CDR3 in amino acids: CASSSTNLPGGTEAFF. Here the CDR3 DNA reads TGTGCCAGCAGCTCGACAAACCTCCCAGGGGGCACTGAAGCTTTCTTT.

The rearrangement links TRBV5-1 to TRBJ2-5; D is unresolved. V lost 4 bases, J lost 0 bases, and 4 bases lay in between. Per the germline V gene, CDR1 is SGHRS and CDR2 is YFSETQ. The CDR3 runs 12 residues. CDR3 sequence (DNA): TGCGCCAGCAGCCCATACCAAGAGACCCAGTACTTC. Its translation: CASSPYQETQYF. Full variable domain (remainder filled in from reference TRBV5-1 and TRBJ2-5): KAGVTQTPRYLIKTRGQQVTLSCSPISGHRSVSWYQQTPGQGLQFLFEYFSETQRNKGNFPGRFSGRQFSNSRSEMNVSTLELGDSALYLCASSPYQETQYFGPGTRLLVL.

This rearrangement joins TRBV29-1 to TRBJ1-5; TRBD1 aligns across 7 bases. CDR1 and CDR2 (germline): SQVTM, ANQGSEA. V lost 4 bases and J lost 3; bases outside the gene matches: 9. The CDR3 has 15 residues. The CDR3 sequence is CSVVEQGSINQPQHF. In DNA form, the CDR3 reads TGCAGCGTTGTAGAACAGGGGTCGATCAATCAGCCCCAGCATTTT.

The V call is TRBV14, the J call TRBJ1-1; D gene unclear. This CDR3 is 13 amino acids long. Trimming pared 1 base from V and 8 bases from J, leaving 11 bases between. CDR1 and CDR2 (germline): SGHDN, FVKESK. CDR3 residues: CASSQGFFREAFF. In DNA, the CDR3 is TGTGCCAGCAGCCAAGGGTTTTTTCGGGAAGCTTTCTTT.

CDR3 in DNA: TGTGCCAGTACCATATACGGAACCAATGAGCAGTTCTTC. Its translation is CASTIYGTNEQFF. This chain uses TRBV19 with TRBJ2-1; D unresolved. Germline assignment: CDR1 LNHDA and CDR2 SQIVND (reference sequence). The CDR3 extends over 13 amino acids. The V and J ends lost 7 bases and 6 bases respectively, with 13 bases between them.

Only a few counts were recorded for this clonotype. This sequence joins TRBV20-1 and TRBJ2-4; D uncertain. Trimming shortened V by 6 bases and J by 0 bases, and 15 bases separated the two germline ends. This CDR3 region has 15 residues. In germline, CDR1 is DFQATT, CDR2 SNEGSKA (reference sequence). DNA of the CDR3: TGCAGTGCAAGAAGTGACATTGAAGCCAAAAACATTCAGTACTTC. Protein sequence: CSARSDIEAKNIQYF.

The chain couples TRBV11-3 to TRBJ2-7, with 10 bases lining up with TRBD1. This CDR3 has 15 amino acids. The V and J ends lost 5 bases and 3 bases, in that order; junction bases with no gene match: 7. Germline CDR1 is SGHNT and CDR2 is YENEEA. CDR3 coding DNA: TGTGCCAGCAGCCACCGGGACAGGGGCCACTACGAGCAGTACTTC. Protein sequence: CASSHRDRGHYEQYF.

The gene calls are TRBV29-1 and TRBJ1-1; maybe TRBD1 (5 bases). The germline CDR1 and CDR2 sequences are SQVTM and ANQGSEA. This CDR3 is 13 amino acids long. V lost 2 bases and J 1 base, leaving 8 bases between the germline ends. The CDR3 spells CSVERTRNTEAFF. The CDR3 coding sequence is TGCAGCGTTGAAAGGACAAGGAACACTGAAGCTTTCTTT.

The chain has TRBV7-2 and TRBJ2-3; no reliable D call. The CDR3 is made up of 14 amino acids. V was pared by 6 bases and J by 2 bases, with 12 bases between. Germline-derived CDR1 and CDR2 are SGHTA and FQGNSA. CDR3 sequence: CASSSASYTDTQYF. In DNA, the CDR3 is TGTGCCAGCAGTTCCGCGTCCTACACAGATACGCAGTATTTT.

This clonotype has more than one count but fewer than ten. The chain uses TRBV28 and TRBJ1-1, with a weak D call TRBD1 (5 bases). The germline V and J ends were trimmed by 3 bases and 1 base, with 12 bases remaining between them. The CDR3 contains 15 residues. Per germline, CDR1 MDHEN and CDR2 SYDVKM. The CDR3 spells CASSFGGGWNTEAFF. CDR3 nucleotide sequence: TGTGCCAGCAGTTTTGGTGGGGGGTGGAACACTGAAGCTTTCTTT. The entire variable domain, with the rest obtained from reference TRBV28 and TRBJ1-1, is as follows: DVKVTQSSRYLVKRTGEKVFLECVQDMDHENMFWYRQDPGLGLRLIYFSYDVKMKEKGDIPEGYSVSREKKERFSLILESASTNQTSMYLCASSFGGGWNTEAFFGQGTRLTVV.

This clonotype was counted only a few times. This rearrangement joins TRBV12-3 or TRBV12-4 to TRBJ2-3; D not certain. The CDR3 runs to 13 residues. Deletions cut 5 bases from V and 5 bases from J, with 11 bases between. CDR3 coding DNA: TGTGCCAGCAGTCCCGATCAGGAAGATACGCAGTATTTT. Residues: CASSPDQEDTQYF.

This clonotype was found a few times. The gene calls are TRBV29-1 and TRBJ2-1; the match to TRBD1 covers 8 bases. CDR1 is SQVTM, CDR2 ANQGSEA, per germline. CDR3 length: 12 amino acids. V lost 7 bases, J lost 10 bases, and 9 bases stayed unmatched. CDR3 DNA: TGCAGCGGATCAACAGGGGGTAGAGAGCAGTTCTTC. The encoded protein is CSGSTGGREQFF.